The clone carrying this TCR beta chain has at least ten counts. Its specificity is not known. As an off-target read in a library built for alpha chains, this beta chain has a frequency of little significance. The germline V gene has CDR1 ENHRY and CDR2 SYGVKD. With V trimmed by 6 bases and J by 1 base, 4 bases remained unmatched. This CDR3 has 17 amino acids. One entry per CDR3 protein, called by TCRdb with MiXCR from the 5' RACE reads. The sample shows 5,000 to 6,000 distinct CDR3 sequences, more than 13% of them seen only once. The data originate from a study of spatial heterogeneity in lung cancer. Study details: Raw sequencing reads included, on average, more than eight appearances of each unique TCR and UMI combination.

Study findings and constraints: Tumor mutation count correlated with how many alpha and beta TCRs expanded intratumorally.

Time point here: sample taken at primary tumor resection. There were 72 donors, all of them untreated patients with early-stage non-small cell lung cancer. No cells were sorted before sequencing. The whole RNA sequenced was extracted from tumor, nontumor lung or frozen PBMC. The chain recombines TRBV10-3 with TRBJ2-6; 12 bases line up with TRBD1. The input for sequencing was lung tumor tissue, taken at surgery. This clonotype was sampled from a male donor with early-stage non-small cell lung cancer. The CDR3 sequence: CAIRRGQGASGANVLTF. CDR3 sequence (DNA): TGTGCCATCAGGAGGGGACAGGGGGCGTCTGGGGCCAACGTCCTGACTTTC.